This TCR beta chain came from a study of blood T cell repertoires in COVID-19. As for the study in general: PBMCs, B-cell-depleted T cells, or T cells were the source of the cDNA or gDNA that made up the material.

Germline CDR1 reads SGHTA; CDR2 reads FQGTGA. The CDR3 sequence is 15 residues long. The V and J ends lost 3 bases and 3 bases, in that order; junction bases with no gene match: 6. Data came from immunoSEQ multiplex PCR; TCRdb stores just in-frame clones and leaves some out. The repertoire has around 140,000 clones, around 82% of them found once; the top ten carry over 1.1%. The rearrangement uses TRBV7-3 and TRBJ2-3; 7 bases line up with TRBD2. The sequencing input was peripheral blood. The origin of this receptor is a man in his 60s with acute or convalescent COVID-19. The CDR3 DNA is TGTGCCAGCAGCTTGACTAGCAGGTCGACAGATACGCAGTATTTT. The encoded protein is CASSLTSRSTDTQYF.